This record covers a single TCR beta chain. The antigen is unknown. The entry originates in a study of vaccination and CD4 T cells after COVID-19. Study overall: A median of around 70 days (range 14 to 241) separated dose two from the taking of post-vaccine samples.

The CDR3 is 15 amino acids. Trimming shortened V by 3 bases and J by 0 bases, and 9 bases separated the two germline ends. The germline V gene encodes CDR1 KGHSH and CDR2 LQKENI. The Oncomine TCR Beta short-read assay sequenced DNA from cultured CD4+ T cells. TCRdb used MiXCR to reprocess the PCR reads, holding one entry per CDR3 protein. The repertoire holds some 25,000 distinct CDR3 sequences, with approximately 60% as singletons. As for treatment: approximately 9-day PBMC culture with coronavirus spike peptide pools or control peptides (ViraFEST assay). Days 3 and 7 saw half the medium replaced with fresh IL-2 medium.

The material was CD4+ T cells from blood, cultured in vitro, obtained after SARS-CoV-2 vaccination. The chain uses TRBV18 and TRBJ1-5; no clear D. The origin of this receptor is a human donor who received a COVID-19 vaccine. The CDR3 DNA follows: TGTGCCAGCTCACCCGAATCCCATAGCAATCAGCCCCAGCATTTT. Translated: CASSPESHSNQPQHF.